Listed below are T cell receptor beta chains from one sample, sequenced in a study of blood T cells in healthy people across ages. MiXCR was run by TCRdb on the 5' RACE reads, yielding one entry per CDR3 protein. Seen here are around 1.5 million distinct CDR3 sequences, 59% observed once, and the top ten hold about 6.3%. Sequencing was performed on blood. Source of these receptors: a man between 18 and 35 years old in good health. Both conserved end residues are part of each CDR3. The D gene is left open where the match is weak. A row's size may be missing; if present it is once, few, many or a size class.

>TRBV5-1|.|.|TRBJ2-3
TGCGCCAGCAGCTTCGGCCTCTTAGGAACAGATACGCAGTATTTT
CASSFGLLGTDTQYF
>TRBV6-1|TRBD2|.|TRBJ2-3
TGTGCCAGCAGCAGGGCGGCGGGAGGATATACTAGCACAGATACGCAGTATTTT
CASSRAAGGYTSTDTQYF
>TRBV7-9|.|few|TRBJ1-5
TGTGCCAGCGGAGATAGCAATCAGCCCCAGCATTTT
CASGDSNQPQHF
>TRBV2|.|.|TRBJ2-3
TGTGCCAGCAATGAGCGTTGGGCAGATACGCAGTATTTT
CASNERWADTQYF
>TRBV5-1|.|.|TRBJ1-1
TGCGCCAGCAGCAGCACAGGGAATGAAGCTTTCTTT
CASSSTGNEAFF
>TRBV20-1|.|few|TRBJ2-1
TGCAGTGCTAGAAGGGGGGGGGCCTCGTCCTACAATGAGCAGTTCTTC
CSARRGGASSYNEQFF
>TRBV30|.|.|TRBJ2-7
TGTGCCTGGGGACACTATGAGCAGTACTTC
CAWGHYEQYF
>TRBV6-5|TRBD2|once|TRBJ2-7
TGTGCCAGCAGACCACAACTAGCGGGACGATACGAGCAGTACTTC
CASRPQLAGRYEQYF
>TRBV27|.|many|TRBJ2-3
TGTGCCAGCAGTTCGGGGGGCGGCACAGATACGCAGTATTTT
CASSSGGGTDTQYF
>TRBV11-2|.|.|TRBJ2-1
TGTGCCAGCAGCTTAGAAGGGCGTGTGATCAATGAGCAGTTCTTC
CASSLEGRVINEQFF
>TRBV20-1|.|.|TRBJ2-7
TGCAGTGCCAATGACATTTACTACGAGCAGTACTTC
CSANDIYYEQYF
>TRBV15|.|.|TRBJ1-6
TGTGCCACCAGCAAATCCCGGGCAGGGTTTTCACCCCTCCACTTT
CATSKSRAGFSPLHF
>TRBV4-2|.|.|TRBJ2-5
TGTGCCAGCAGATCGGAGCAGGGGGGGACGAAGACCCAGTACTTC
CASRSEQGGTKTQYF